Shown below are 21 T cell receptor beta chains from a single sample sequenced in a study of identical twins. TCRdb reprocessed the 5' RACE reads with MiXCR, giving one entry per CDR3 protein. This sample has hundreds of thousands of distinct CDR3 sequences; 5.5% to 7% occur once, and the top ten carry 3% to 4.5%. This sample also appeared in a second study, on yellow fever vaccine responses in identical twins.

Source material: memory (CD45RO+) T cells sorted from blood. These receptors were obtained from a woman aged 18 to 35 in good health.

This clonotype was detected ten times or more. The chain links TRBV5-1 to TRBJ2-5; D is ambiguous. V lost 6 bases, J lost 2 bases, and 5 bases lay in between. The CDR3 sequence is 11 residues long. Germline assignment: CDR1 SGHRS and CDR2 YFSETQ. The CDR3 DNA reads as TGCGCCAGCATGGGACAAGAGACCCAGTACTTC. Translated: CASMGQETQYF.

The chain joins TRBV4-1 to TRBJ1-2; TRBD1 matches 7 bases. CDR1 is MGHRA, CDR2 YSYEKL, per germline. J gave up 2 bases and V 0 bases, and 3 bases lay outside the gene matches. The CDR3 length is 15 residues. CDR3 in amino acids: CASSQDPTGNYGYTF. The CDR3 region has the DNA TGCGCCAGCAGCCAAGATCCGACAGGGAACTATGGCTACACCTTC.

This clonotype was observed a few times. The V and J genes are TRBV12-3 or TRBV12-4 and TRBJ2-1; D gene uncertain. This CDR3 spans 12 amino acids. V was clipped by 6 bases and J by 3 bases, with 6 bases between them. CDR3 nucleotides: TGTGCCAGCAGGCGGAACTACAATGAGCAGTTCTTC. Encoded protein: CASRRNYNEQFF.

This clonotype was seen a handful of times. The rearrangement uses TRBV2 and TRBJ2-3; 7 bases agree with TRBD2. Trimming removed 4 bases from V and 2 bases from J; junction bases left unmatched: 6. CDR1 is SNHLY and CDR2 is FYNNEI in the germline V gene. The CDR3 has 15 amino acids. The CDR3 sequence is CASSAASGYTDTQYF. The CDR3 bases are TGTGCCAGCAGTGCGGCTAGCGGATACACAGATACGCAGTATTTT. Full variable domain (remainder filled in from reference TRBV2 and TRBJ2-3): EPEVTQTPSHQVTQMGQEVILRCVPISNHLYFYWYRQILGQKVEFLVSFYNNEISEKSEIFDDQFSVERPDGSNFTLKIRSTKLEDSAMYFCASSAASGYTDTQYFGPGTRLTVL.

This chain uses TRBV28 with TRBJ2-5, with D maybe TRBD2 (6 bases). The CDR3 has 15 amino acids. CDR1 is MDHEN and CDR2 is SYDVKM in the germline V gene. Deletions cut 2 bases from V and 7 bases from J, with 17 bases between. CDR3 protein: CASSLRGWGVRTQYF. CDR3 in DNA: TGTGCCAGCAGTTTAAGGGGTTGGGGGGTTCGGACCCAGTACTTC.

This clonotype was recorded a few times. V gene TRBV10-3 combines with J gene TRBJ2-3; no reliable D call. The CDR3 contains 12 residues. Germline assignment: CDR1 ENHRY and CDR2 SYGVKD. The V gene lost 4 bases and the J gene lost 0 bases, with 2 bases spanning the gap. CDR3 in amino acids: CAISGSTDTQYF. The CDR3 bases are TGTGCCATCAGTGGGAGCACAGATACGCAGTATTTT.

This clonotype has ten or more counts. The CDR3 protein is CSARTSYEQYV. The CDR3 DNA follows: TGCAGTGCCCGGACTTCTTACGAGCAGTACGTC. The rearrangement links TRBV20-1 to TRBJ2-7; possibly TRBD2 for D (5 bases). Germline CDR1 is DFQATT and CDR2 is SNEGSKA (reference sequence). There are 11 residues in the CDR3. V gave up 6 bases and J gave up 4 bases, with 10 bases separating them.

This clonotype occurred many times. This chain connects TRBV10-3 to TRBJ2-3; perhaps TRBD2 as D (6 bases). From germline, CDR1 is ENHRY and CDR2 SYGVKD. Trimming removed 5 bases at V and 6 bases at J, with 18 bases between. There are 15 residues in the CDR3. The CDR3 is CAISPGTATIDTQYF. Here the CDR3 DNA reads TGTGCCATCAGTCCCGGGACTGCGACCATCGATACGCAGTATTTT.

This clonotype was counted only a few times. The chain uses TRBV20-1 and TRBJ1-6, with D perhaps matching TRBD1 (5 bases). V was pared by 5 bases and J by 7 bases, with 18 bases between. The CDR3 length is 15 residues. Germline values: CDR1 DFQATT, CDR2 SNEGSKA (reference sequence). In DNA form, the CDR3 reads TGCAGTGCTGGGGGAGTCTCAGGGTTGAATTCACCCCTCCACTTT. Its translation: CSAGGVSGLNSPLHF.

This clonotype was seen many times. J is TRBJ2-7 and V is TRBV28, with 7 bases lining up with TRBD2. The CDR3 has 13 amino acids. The V and J ends lost 7 bases and 3 bases, in that order; junction bases with no gene match: 6. CDR1 MDHEN and CDR2 SYDVKM come from the germline V gene. CDR3 coding DNA: TGTGCCAGCATGGGGGGGGGATACTACGAGCAGTACTTC. It specifies CASMGGGYYEQYF.

This clonotype was seen more than once but under ten times. This sequence joins TRBV7-9 and TRBJ1-3, with D unclear. Trimming shortened V by 3 bases and J by 0 bases, and 12 bases separated the two germline ends. Germline loops: CDR1 SEHNR, CDR2 FQNEAQ (reference sequence). CDR3 length equals 16 residues. The CDR3 DNA sequence: TGTGCCAGCAGCTTTTACTCGAGTCTCTCTGGAAACACCATATATTTT. Protein: CASSFYSSLSGNTIYF.

This clonotype was observed a few times. The V gene is TRBV5-1, the J gene TRBJ1-1, with a possible D match to TRBD1 (6 bases). From germline, CDR1 is SGHRS and CDR2 YFSETQ. The CDR3 loop spans 12 amino acids. V was trimmed by 3 bases and J by 5 bases, leaving 8 bases between them. The CDR3 coding sequence is TGCGCCAGCAGCTCACAGGGAACTGAAGCTTTCTTT. It translates to CASSSQGTEAFF.

This rearrangement joins TRBV3-1 to TRBJ2-2; no definite D call. The germline V gene has CDR1 LGHDT and CDR2 YNNKEL (reference sequence). This CDR3 contains 17 residues. The germline V and J ends were trimmed by 0 bases and 0 bases, with 11 bases remaining between them. CDR3 nucleotides: TGTGCCAGCAGCCAAGATTTTTACAGAGCGAACACCGGGGAGCTGTTTTTT. Protein: CASSQDFYRANTGELFF.

This clonotype was seen more than once but under ten times. This sequence joins TRBV7-9 and TRBJ2-6; D uncertain. CDR3 length: 15 amino acids. Germline lookup yields CDR1 SEHNR and CDR2 FQNEAQ (reference sequence). V was clipped by 7 bases and J by 1 base, with 11 bases between them. Here the CDR3 reads CASTDAASGANVLTF. CDR3 nucleotide sequence: TGTGCCAGCACGGACGCGGCTTCTGGGGCCAACGTCCTGACTTTC.

This clonotype was found many times. The V gene is TRBV20-1, the J gene TRBJ2-7; D perhaps matches TRBD1 (5 bases). V lost 4 bases and J lost 6, with 13 bases in between. The CDR3 consists of 12 residues. Per the germline V gene, CDR1 is DFQATT and CDR2 is SNEGSKA (reference sequence). Here the CDR3 reads CSATGAQPEQYV. In nucleotides, the CDR3 is TGCAGTGCTACTGGGGCGCAACCCGAGCAGTACGTC.

The CDR3 here is CASSVGGVGSEQYF. CDR3 sequence (DNA): TGTGCCAGCAGCGTAGGGGGGGTAGGTTCCGAGCAGTACTTC. The chain is built from TRBV9 and TRBJ2-7, with D maybe TRBD2 (6 bases). The CDR3 is 14 residues long. Germline V gene data show CDR1 as SGDLS and CDR2 as YYNGEE. With 0 bases removed from V and 6 bases from J, the gap between germline ends came to 13 bases. The complete variable domain, with remaining parts taken from reference TRBV9 and TRBJ2-7, reads DSGVTQTPKHLITATGQRVTLRCSPRSGDLSVYWYQQSLDQGLQFLIQYYNGEERAKGNILERFSAQQFPDLHSELNLSSLELGDSALYFCASSVGGVGSEQYFGPGTRLTVT.

Only a few counts were recorded for this clonotype. V usage is TRBV12-3 or TRBV12-4 and J usage is TRBJ2-2; TRBD1 matches 7 bases. The J segment lost 5 bases and the V segment lost 5 bases, leaving 11 bases of the junction unmatched. The CDR3 covers 16 residues. CDR3 bases: TGTGCCAGCAGTGGAACGTGGACAGGACCAACCGGGGAGCTGTTTTTT. Encoded protein: CASSGTWTGPTGELFF.

The DNA of the CDR3 is TGTGCCAGCAGTCCGGATCGTGGGACAGGGGGACGGGAGCTGTTTTTT. Encoded protein: CASSPDRGTGGRELFF. This sequence joins TRBV6-2 or TRBV6-3 and TRBJ2-2; TRBD1 agrees at 11 bases. The CDR3 runs 16 residues. Per the germline V gene, CDR1 is MNHEY and CDR2 is SVGEGT. The J segment lost 9 bases and the V segment lost 5 bases, leaving 11 bases of the junction unmatched.

This clonotype showed up many times. CDR3 bases: TGTGCCAGCAGTAGGGGCATGGGAGAAAAACTGTTTTTT. Protein: CASSRGMGEKLFF. V and J are TRBV6-1 and TRBJ1-4; tentatively, D is TRBD1 (5 bases). The V end was cut by 5 bases, the J end by 8 bases, with 12 bases between. The germline gives CDR1 MNHNS, CDR2 SASEGT. The CDR3 spans 13 residues.

This clonotype was detected a few times. The CDR3 DNA reads TGCGCCAGCAGTGTTAGCTCAAGAGGGGAGACCCAGTACTTC. This sequence encodes CASSVSSRGETQYF. The genes are TRBV10-1 and TRBJ2-5, with a possible D match to TRBD2 (5 bases). Germline CDR1 reads WNHNN; CDR2 reads SYGVQD (reference sequence). The CDR3 extends over 14 amino acids. With 4 bases removed from V and 5 bases from J, the gap between germline ends came to 14 bases.

This clonotype was picked up a small number of times. This chain uses TRBV7-2 with TRBJ1-6, with D possibly TRBD1 on 6 matching bases. The CDR3 covers 14 residues. V was clipped by 5 bases and J by 7 bases, with 12 bases between them. Germline CDR1 SGHTA, CDR2 FQGNSA. The CDR3 bases are TGTGCCAGCAGCCAAGGACAGTCCAATTCACCCCTCCACTTT. Its protein is CASSQGQSNSPLHF.